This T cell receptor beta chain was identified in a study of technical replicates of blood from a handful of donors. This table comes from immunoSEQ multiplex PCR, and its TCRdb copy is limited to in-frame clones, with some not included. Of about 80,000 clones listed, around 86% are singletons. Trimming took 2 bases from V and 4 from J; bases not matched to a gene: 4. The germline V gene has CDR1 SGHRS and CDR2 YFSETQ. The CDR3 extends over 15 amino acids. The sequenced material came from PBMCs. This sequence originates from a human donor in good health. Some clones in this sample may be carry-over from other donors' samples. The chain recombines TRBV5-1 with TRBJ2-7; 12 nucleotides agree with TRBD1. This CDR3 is CASSFGTGGWYEQYF. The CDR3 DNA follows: TGCGCCAGCAGCTTCGGGACAGGGGGCTGGTACGAGCAGTACTTC.